Below, one T cell receptor beta chain is given with its context. This entry is derived from a study of blood T cell repertoires in COVID-19. Generated by immunoSEQ multiplex PCR, the TCRdb table keeps only in-frame clones and is missing some. The data show 100,000 to 150,000 clones, roughly 69% seen once. There are 11 residues in the CDR3. Germline V CDR1 and CDR2: MNHEY, SVGEGT. V was trimmed by 4 bases and J by 11 bases, leaving 9 bases between them. Sequencing was performed on peripheral blood. The receptor's source is a woman aged 70-85 years with acute or convalescent COVID-19. This chain joins TRBV6-2 or TRBV6-3 and TRBJ1-5; tentatively, D is TRBD1 (5 bases). CDR3 DNA sequence: TGTGCCAGCAGTTCCGGGGGAGCCCAGCATTTT. This encodes CASSSGGAQHF.